This T cell receptor (beta chain) was sequenced in a study of PD-1 blockade in classical Hodgkin lymphoma (dated by TCRdb to between 2020 and 2021). Broadly, across the study: Nivolumab dosing was 3 mg/kg intravenously every 2 weeks, continuing until either disease progression or unacceptable toxicity. The study used CyTOF and TCR beta sequencing to define a peripheral blood immune signature of response to PD-1 blockade in classical Hodgkin lymphoma. The paper's findings and limits, for the study overall: Baseline diversity similar to that of newly diagnosed patients was observed in trial patients achieving complete response, whereas significantly lower diversity was observed in partial responders and progressors. CD4+ but not CD8+ TCR diversity rose significantly by C4D1 (p=0.0027 vs p=0.16), most apparent in complete responders (p=0.02). Diversity was lower in patients who began nivolumab less than 1 year after ASCT, so these patients were left out of later analyses to avoid confounding by immune reconstitution. The study covered only a single clinical trial cohort, and the causes of the repertoire differences, possibly disease activity or prior therapy, were still not defined. Baseline TCR diversity was reported to be lower in newly diagnosed patients than in healthy donors and to be lower still in relapsed/refractory patients.

Genomic DNA was extracted with the Qiagen DNeasy kit from unsorted PBMCs and from negatively selected CD4+ and CD8+ fractions. TCR beta CDR3 regions were amplified by immunoSEQ multiplex PCR using primers annealing to V and J segments. A synthetic immune receptor repertoire was used to minimize amplification bias, and remaining bias was computationally removed after sequencing. As for how the authors treated the data: Repertoire diversity was quantified as the Shannon entropy index using custom Python scripts. Unsorted, CD4+ and CD8+ repertoires were examined separately, except in combined analyses, for which CD4+ and CD8+ sequences were merged in silico. Clonal expansion was defined as a frequency increase of at least 2-fold after treatment compared with C1D1, and clones undetected at baseline were assigned a pseudocount of 0.5. Singleton clones were defined as clones with 0 or 1 copy at C1D1, and non-singleton clones were defined as clones with 2 or more copies. Clones expanded in unsorted samples were annotated as CD4+, CD8+ or unknown by matching protein sequences in sorted samples from the same patient. Wilcoxon tests were applied to paired samples to test diversity changes from C1D1 to C4D1. Not all clones reach the TCRdb copy of this immuneACCESS table, which keeps in-frame sequences only. Checked studies attribute under half of the gap to unresolved V genes and leave the rest unexplained. V and J calls plus clone size are reproduced from that table; the DNA served to infer D and trimming. In all, the sample holds 25,000 to 35,000 clones, and approximately 81% of those were seen once. The ten largest clones add up to 0.62% of the sample.

Sample time point, as interpreted from the label and publication: cycle 4 day 1 (C4D1), after five to seven weeks of nivolumab. All trial patients had relapsed after autologous stem cell transplantation, with cohorts A, B and C differing in prior brentuximab vedotin exposure. A Miltenyi CD4+ T cell isolation kit was used for magnetic negative selection to purify CD4+ T cells from thawed PBMCs. The trial cohort was composed of about 58 patients with relapsed/refractory classical Hodgkin lymphoma, for whom complete response, partial response or progressive disease was recorded as best overall response. Trial patients were treated with single-agent nivolumab in the multi-cohort phase II CheckMate 205 trial. An independent review committee assessed best overall response by applying the 2007 International Working Group response criteria. PBMCs from the trial were collected at three points: immediately before nivolumab initiation (C1D1), and during therapy at cycle 2 day 1 and cycle 4 day 1. Peripheral blood was collected in 8 mL Vacutainer Cell Preparation Tubes, from which PBMCs were isolated by centrifugation and then cryopreserved. Purified CD4+ and CD8+ fractions were prepared only for cases in which an additional PBMC sample was available. On LS columns in a quadroMACS separator, the magnetically labelled cells were depleted, and the flow-through was collected as the purified fraction.

A few counts support this clone. Which antigen it targets is not known. No base quality information exists; no much larger clone differs at one position. Trimming accounts for 0 bases at V and 5 bases at J, while the number of junction bases matched to no gene is 5. For CDR1 and CDR2, the germline V gene lists SGHRS and YFSETQ. There are 14 amino acids in the CDR3, from cysteine to phenylalanine inclusive. CDR3 DNA only is kept here, 42 bases in frame from base 1. The starting material was CD4+ T cells from blood, obtained before the fourth cycle of nivolumab. The chain is assembled from TRBV5-1 and TRBJ2-7, with 7 middle bases fitting TRBD1. The TCR was taken from a human donor with classical Hodgkin lymphoma. The DNA reads TGCGCCAGCAGCTTGGAAGACAGGGCCAACGAGCAGTACTTC. It codes for CASSLEDRANEQYF.